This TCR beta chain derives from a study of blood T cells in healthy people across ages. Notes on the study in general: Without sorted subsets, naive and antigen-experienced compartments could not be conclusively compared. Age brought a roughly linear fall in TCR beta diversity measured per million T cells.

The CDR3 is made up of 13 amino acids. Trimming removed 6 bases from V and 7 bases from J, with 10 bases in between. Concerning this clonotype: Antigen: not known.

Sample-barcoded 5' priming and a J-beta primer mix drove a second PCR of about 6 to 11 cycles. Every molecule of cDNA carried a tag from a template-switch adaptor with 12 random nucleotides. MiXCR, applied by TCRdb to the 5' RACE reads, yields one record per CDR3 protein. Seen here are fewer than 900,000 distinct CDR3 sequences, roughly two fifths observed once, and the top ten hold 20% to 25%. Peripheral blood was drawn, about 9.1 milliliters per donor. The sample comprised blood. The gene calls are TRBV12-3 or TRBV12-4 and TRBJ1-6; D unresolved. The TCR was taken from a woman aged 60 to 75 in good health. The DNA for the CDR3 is TGTGCCAGCAGCGAGGAGAGGAATTCACCCCTCCACTTT. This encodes CASSEERNSPLHF.